Listed here is a single T cell receptor beta chain. Antigen specificity is unknown. The source of the sample is a study of shared clonotypes between healthy human individuals. The study, taken as a whole, reports: Clonotype sharing among donors was expected to depend on sequencing depth. Since donors were few, the genetic and exposure-history diversity represented was limited.

Naivety among CD8 cells was defined by CD45RO negativity and positive CCR7 selection, thereby excluding terminally differentiated effector memory CD45RA+ cells. CDR1 is SGHDT, CDR2 YYEEEE, per germline. With V trimmed by 0 bases and J by 4 bases, 0 bases remained unmatched. CDR3 length: 14 amino acids. Measured with immunoSEQ multiplex PCR; TCRdb has only the in-frame clones, and not every one. The data show 750,000 to 1,000,000 clones, over 90% seen once. The receptor's source is a man aged 25-45 years in good health. The sample taken for sequencing was naive CD8+ T cells sorted from blood. This chain links TRBV5-6 with TRBJ2-3, with 9 nucleotides matching TRBD2. The CDR3 spells CASSLVAGADTQYF. CDR3 bases: TGTGCCAGCAGCTTGGTAGCGGGAGCAGATACGCAGTATTTT.